This is a list of T cell receptor beta chains from one sample in a study of blood T cell repertoires in COVID-19. Measured with immunoSEQ multiplex PCR; TCRdb has only the in-frame clones, and not every one. The table lists tens of thousands of clones, roughly 72% of them singletons. The sequencing input was peripheral blood. All receptors derive from a man between 60 and 75 years old with COVID-19, enrolled during active disease. Both conserved end residues are part of each CDR3. A D gene is named only where the DNA matches it firmly. Clone sizes are given selectively: once, few, many, or a class where the clone is expanded.

j_gene: TRBJ1-5
d_gene: NA
v_gene: TRBV2
abundance: once
CDR3aa: CASRRESQPQHF
CDR3nt: TGTGCCAGTCGGCGGGAAAGTCAGCCCCAGCATTTT

j_gene: TRBJ1-2
d_gene: TRBD1
v_gene: TRBV5-1
abundance: once
CDR3aa: CASSLGTGAGNYGYTF
CDR3nt: TGCGCCAGCAGCTTGGGTACAGGGGCTGGGAACTATGGCTACACCTTC

j_gene: TRBJ1-3
d_gene: NA
v_gene: TRBV14
abundance: few
CDR3aa: CASSHEYHTIYF
CDR3nt: TGTGCCAGCAGCCATGAGTACCACACCATATATTTT

j_gene: TRBJ1-2
d_gene: NA
v_gene: TRBV11-3
abundance: few
CDR3aa: CASSLAAGSYGYTF
CDR3nt: TGTGCCAGCAGCTTAGCGGCGGGCTCCTATGGCTACACCTTC

j_gene: TRBJ2-1
d_gene: TRBD1
v_gene: TRBV5-1
abundance: once
CDR3aa: CASSLATGKQGANFF
CDR3nt: TGCGCCAGCAGCTTGGCCACTGGGAAACAGGGGGCTAATTTCTTC

j_gene: TRBJ2-7
d_gene: TRBD2
v_gene: TRBV7-4
abundance: NA
CDR3aa: CASSPGVAGCEQYF
CDR3nt: TGTGCCAGCAGCCCCGGGGTAGCGGGATGCGAGCAGTACTTC

j_gene: TRBJ2-7
d_gene: NA
v_gene: TRBV25-1
abundance: NA
CDR3aa: CASSETGSSYEQYF
CDR3nt: TGTGCCAGCAGTGAAACAGGGTCGTCCTACGAGCAGTACTTC

j_gene: TRBJ2-7
d_gene: NA
v_gene: TRBV7-9
abundance: large
CDR3aa: CASSLPLKGGTYEQYF
CDR3nt: TGTGCCAGCAGCTTACCCCTGAAGGGCGGGACCTACGAGCAGTACTTC

j_gene: TRBJ2-2
d_gene: NA
v_gene: TRBV5-1
abundance: NA
CDR3aa: CASSRTGTGELFF
CDR3nt: TGCGCCAGCAGCAGAACAGGAACCGGGGAGCTGTTTTTT

j_gene: TRBJ1-3
d_gene: TRBD1
v_gene: TRBV6-5
abundance: NA
CDR3aa: CASSTDRAGNTIYF
CDR3nt: TGTGCCAGCAGTACGGACAGGGCTGGAAACACCATATATTTT

j_gene: TRBJ2-1
d_gene: NA
v_gene: TRBV3-1/TRBV3-2
abundance: NA
CDR3aa: CASSQSRVNEQFF
CDR3nt: TGTGCCAGCAGCCAATCCCGGGTCAATGAGCAGTTCTTC

j_gene: TRBJ2-6
d_gene: NA
v_gene: TRBV5-1
abundance: once
CDR3aa: CASSSPTGDTGANVLTF
CDR3nt: TGCGCCAGCAGCTCGCCGACAGGTGATACTGGGGCCAACGTCCTGACTTTC

j_gene: TRBJ1-6
d_gene: NA
v_gene: TRBV5-6
abundance: NA
CDR3aa: CASSLLDRTSPLHF
CDR3nt: TGTGCCAGCAGCTTGTTGGACAGAACCTCACCCCTCCACTTT

j_gene: TRBJ2-7
d_gene: NA
v_gene: TRBV5-6
abundance: NA
CDR3aa: CASSRTGIPYEQYF
CDR3nt: TGTGCCAGCAGCCGCACAGGGATCCCTTACGAGCAGTACTTC

j_gene: TRBJ2-2
d_gene: TRBD2
v_gene: TRBV5-1
abundance: NA
CDR3aa: CASSGSPAGITGELFF
CDR3nt: TGCGCCAGCAGCGGGAGCCCAGCGGGAATCACCGGGGAGCTGTTTTTT

j_gene: TRBJ1-1
d_gene: NA
v_gene: TRBV5-1
abundance: NA
CDR3aa: CASSPSPGSTEAFF
CDR3nt: TGCGCCAGCAGTCCCAGCCCGGGAAGCACTGAAGCTTTCTTT

j_gene: TRBJ2-1
d_gene: NA
v_gene: TRBV15
abundance: NA
CDR3aa: CATSTLGGSSYNEQFF
CDR3nt: TGTGCCACCAGCACCCTTGGCGGGTCTTCCTACAATGAGCAGTTCTTC

j_gene: TRBJ2-1
d_gene: NA
v_gene: TRBV18
abundance: NA
CDR3aa: CASSHRDNEQFF
CDR3nt: TGTGCCAGCTCCCACAGGGACAATGAGCAGTTCTTC

j_gene: TRBJ2-5
d_gene: TRBD2
v_gene: TRBV29-1
abundance: NA
CDR3aa: CSVEDLGGASGPQSQETQYF
CDR3nt: TGCAGCGTTGAAGATCTTGGGGGGGCTAGCGGGCCACAAAGCCAAGAGACCCAGTACTTC

j_gene: TRBJ2-2
d_gene: TRBD1
v_gene: TRBV30
abundance: once
CDR3aa: CAWSGTGGDTGELFF
CDR3nt: TGTGCCTGGAGTGGGACAGGGGGTGACACCGGGGAGCTGTTTTTT

j_gene: TRBJ2-1
d_gene: NA
v_gene: TRBV5-6
abundance: NA
CDR3aa: CASSLTSRSYNEQFF
CDR3nt: TGTGCCAGCAGCCTGACTAGTAGGTCCTACAATGAGCAGTTCTTC

j_gene: TRBJ2-2
d_gene: TRBD2
v_gene: TRBV6-6
abundance: NA
CDR3aa: CATSAGGVAGELFF
CDR3nt: TGTGCCACCTCAGCGGGGGGCGTGGCCGGGGAGCTGTTTTTT

j_gene: TRBJ2-5
d_gene: NA
v_gene: TRBV2
abundance: NA
CDR3aa: CASWMGRETQYF
CDR3nt: TGTGCCAGCTGGATGGGGCGCGAGACCCAGTACTTC

j_gene: TRBJ2-3
d_gene: NA
v_gene: TRBV19
abundance: NA
CDR3aa: CASSVSTDTQYF
CDR3nt: TGTGCCAGTAGTGTCTCCACAGATACGCAGTATTTT

j_gene: TRBJ1-4
d_gene: TRBD1
v_gene: TRBV29-1
abundance: NA
CDR3aa: CSVQGASTNEKLFF
CDR3nt: TGCAGCGTTCAGGGGGCCTCAACTAATGAAAAACTGTTTTTT

j_gene: TRBJ2-1
d_gene: NA
v_gene: TRBV7-3
abundance: NA
CDR3aa: CASSLATYNEQFF
CDR3nt: TGTGCCAGCTCCCTAGCGACCTACAATGAGCAGTTCTTC

j_gene: TRBJ2-5
d_gene: NA
v_gene: TRBV11-2
abundance: once
CDR3aa: CASSLDRGGETQYF
CDR3nt: TGTGCCAGCAGCTTAGATCGCGGCGGGGAGACCCAGTACTTC

j_gene: TRBJ1-5
d_gene: NA
v_gene: TRBV2
abundance: NA
CDR3aa: CASSEGRSGFGQPQHF
CDR3nt: TGTGCCAGCAGTGAGGGTCGGTCCGGGTTTGGACAGCCCCAGCATTTT

j_gene: TRBJ2-3
d_gene: NA
v_gene: TRBV18
abundance: NA
CDR3aa: CASSPLQSTDTQYF
CDR3nt: TGTGCCAGCTCACCACTACAGAGCACAGATACGCAGTATTTT

j_gene: TRBJ2-7
d_gene: NA
v_gene: TRBV6-1
abundance: NA
CDR3aa: CASSEVTLSEQYF
CDR3nt: TGTGCCAGCAGTGAAGTCACTCTCTCCGAGCAGTACTTC

j_gene: TRBJ2-3
d_gene: NA
v_gene: TRBV10-3
abundance: NA
CDR3aa: CAISEQGGVTDTQYF
CDR3nt: TGTGCCATCAGTGAGCAAGGGGGGGTCACAGATACGCAGTATTTT

j_gene: TRBJ2-2
d_gene: NA
v_gene: TRBV30
abundance: NA
CDR3aa: CAWSTGRTNTGELFF
CDR3nt: TGTGCCTGGAGTACAGGACGGACGAACACCGGGGAGCTGTTTTTT

j_gene: TRBJ2-3
d_gene: NA
v_gene: TRBV24-1
abundance: NA
CDR3aa: CATSDLDRTATDTQYF
CDR3nt: TGTGCCACCAGTGATTTAGACAGAACAGCAACAGATACGCAGTATTTT

j_gene: TRBJ1-3
d_gene: NA
v_gene: TRBV6-6
abundance: NA
CDR3aa: CASSPEGNTIYF
CDR3nt: TGTGCCAGCAGTCCCGAGGGAAACACCATATATTTT

j_gene: TRBJ1-5
d_gene: TRBD1
v_gene: TRBV2
abundance: NA
CDR3aa: CASLGTEGQPQHF
CDR3nt: TGTGCCAGCCTGGGGACAGAAGGACAGCCCCAGCATTTT

j_gene: TRBJ2-2
d_gene: TRBD1
v_gene: TRBV5-4
abundance: NA
CDR3aa: CASRQDRDTGELFF
CDR3nt: TGTGCCAGCAGACAAGACAGGGACACCGGGGAGCTGTTTTTT

j_gene: TRBJ1-5
d_gene: TRBD1
v_gene: TRBV2
abundance: many
CDR3aa: CASKTDRGDQPQHF
CDR3nt: TGTGCCAGCAAGACCGACAGGGGGGATCAGCCCCAGCATTTT

j_gene: TRBJ2-3
d_gene: TRBD2
v_gene: TRBV18
abundance: once
CDR3aa: CASSPGLDTDTQYF
CDR3nt: TGTGCCAGCTCACCGGGACTAGACACAGATACGCAGTATTTT

j_gene: TRBJ2-7
d_gene: NA
v_gene: TRBV6-5
abundance: NA
CDR3aa: CAGGTYSYEQYF
CDR3nt: TGTGCCGGGGGGACGTACTCCTACGAGCAGTACTTC